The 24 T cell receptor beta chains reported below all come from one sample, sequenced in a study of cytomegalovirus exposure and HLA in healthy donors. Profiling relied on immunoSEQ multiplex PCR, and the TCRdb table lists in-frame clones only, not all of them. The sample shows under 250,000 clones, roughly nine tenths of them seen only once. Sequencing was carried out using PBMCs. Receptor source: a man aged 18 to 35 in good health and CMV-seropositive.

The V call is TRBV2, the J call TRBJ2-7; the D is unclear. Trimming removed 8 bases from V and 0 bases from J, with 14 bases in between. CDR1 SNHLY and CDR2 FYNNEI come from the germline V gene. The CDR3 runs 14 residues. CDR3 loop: CASRPSESSYEQYF. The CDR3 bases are TGTGCCAGCCGCCCCAGCGAGAGCTCCTACGAGCAGTACTTC.

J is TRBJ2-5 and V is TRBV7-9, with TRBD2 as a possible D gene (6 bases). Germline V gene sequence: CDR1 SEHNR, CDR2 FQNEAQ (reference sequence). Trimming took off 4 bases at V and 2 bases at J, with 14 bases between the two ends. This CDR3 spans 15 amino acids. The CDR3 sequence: CASSSRLGLQETQYF. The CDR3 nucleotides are TGTGCCAGCAGCTCGAGGCTGGGACTTCAAGAGACCCAGTACTTC.

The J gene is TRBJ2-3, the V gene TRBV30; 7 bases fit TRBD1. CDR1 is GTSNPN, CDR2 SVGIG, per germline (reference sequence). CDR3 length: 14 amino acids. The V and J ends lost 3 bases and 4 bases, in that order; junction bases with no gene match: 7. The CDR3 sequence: CAWRPRTGADTQYF. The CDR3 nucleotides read TGTGCCTGGAGACCCCGGACAGGCGCAGATACGCAGTATTTT.

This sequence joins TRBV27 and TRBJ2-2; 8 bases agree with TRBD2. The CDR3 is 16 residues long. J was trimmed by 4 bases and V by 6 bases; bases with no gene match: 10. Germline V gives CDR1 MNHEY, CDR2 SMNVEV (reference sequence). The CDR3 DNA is TGTGCCAGCAGCTCACCGGGACTAGTAGGCACCGGGGAGCTGTTTTTT. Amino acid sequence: CASSSPGLVGTGELFF.

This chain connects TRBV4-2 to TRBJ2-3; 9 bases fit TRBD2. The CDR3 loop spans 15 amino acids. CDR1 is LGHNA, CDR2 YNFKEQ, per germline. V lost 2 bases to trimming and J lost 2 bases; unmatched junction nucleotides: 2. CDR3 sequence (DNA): TGTGCCAGCAGCCAACGCGGGAGGGCCACAGATACGCAGTATTTT. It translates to CASSQRGRATDTQYF.

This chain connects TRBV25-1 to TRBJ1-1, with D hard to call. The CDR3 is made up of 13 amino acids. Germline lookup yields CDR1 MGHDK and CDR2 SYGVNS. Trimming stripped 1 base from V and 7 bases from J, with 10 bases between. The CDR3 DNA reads TGTGCCAGCAGTGAATTTGGAGGTGATGAAGCTTTCTTT. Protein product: CASSEFGGDEAFF.

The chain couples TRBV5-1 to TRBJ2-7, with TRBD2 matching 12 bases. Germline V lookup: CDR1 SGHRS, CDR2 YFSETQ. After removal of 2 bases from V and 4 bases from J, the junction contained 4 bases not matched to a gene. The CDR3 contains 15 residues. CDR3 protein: CASSFGLAGPYEQYF. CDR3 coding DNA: TGCGCCAGCAGCTTCGGACTAGCGGGACCATACGAGCAGTACTTC.

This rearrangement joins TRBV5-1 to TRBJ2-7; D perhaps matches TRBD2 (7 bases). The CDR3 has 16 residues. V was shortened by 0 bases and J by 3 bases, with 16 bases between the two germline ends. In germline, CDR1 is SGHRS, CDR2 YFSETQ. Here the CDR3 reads CASSLDGGGTIYEQYF. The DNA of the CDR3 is TGCGCCAGCAGCTTGGATGGGGGCGGGACTATCTACGAGCAGTACTTC.

The CDR3: CASSYSSQGVYGYTF. CDR3 DNA sequence: TGTGCCAGCAGTTACTCGAGTCAGGGGGTCTATGGCTACACCTTC. V and J are TRBV6-5 and TRBJ1-2; 7 nucleotides align to TRBD1. CDR3 size: 15 residues. Germline V CDR1 and CDR2: MNHEY, SVGAGI. The V segment lost 0 bases and the J segment 4 bases; nucleotides outside the gene matches: 5.

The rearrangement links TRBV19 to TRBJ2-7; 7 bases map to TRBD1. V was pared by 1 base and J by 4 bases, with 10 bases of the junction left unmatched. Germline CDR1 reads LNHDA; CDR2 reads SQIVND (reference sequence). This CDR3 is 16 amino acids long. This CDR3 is CASSIGSPTGRYEQYF. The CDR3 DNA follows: TGTGCCAGTAGTATAGGATCCCCGACAGGGCGGTACGAGCAGTACTTC.

The CDR3 sequence: CASKPGQGASTEAFF. The CDR3 bases are TGTGCCAGCAAGCCGGGACAGGGGGCAAGTACTGAAGCTTTCTTT. V usage is TRBV27 and J usage is TRBJ1-1; 12 positions match TRBD1. Losses at the gene ends were 7 bases for V and 5 bases for J; bases not matched to a gene: 8. CDR1 and CDR2 from the germline V gene are MNHEY and SMNVEV (reference sequence). This CDR3 spans 15 amino acids.

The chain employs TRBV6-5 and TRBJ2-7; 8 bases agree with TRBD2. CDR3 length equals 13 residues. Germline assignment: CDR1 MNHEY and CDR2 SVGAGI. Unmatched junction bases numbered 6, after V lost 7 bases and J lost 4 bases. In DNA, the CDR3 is TGTGCCAGCAAACCAGCGGGAGTGTACGAGCAGTACTTC. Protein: CASKPAGVYEQYF.

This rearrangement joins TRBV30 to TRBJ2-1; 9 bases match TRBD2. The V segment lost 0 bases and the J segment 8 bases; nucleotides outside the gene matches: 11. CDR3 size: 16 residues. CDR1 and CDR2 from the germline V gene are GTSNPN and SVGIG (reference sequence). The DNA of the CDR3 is TGTGCCTGGAGTGTAACGCGGGGGGGCAGTTTCCATGAGCAGTTCTTC. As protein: CAWSVTRGGSFHEQFF.

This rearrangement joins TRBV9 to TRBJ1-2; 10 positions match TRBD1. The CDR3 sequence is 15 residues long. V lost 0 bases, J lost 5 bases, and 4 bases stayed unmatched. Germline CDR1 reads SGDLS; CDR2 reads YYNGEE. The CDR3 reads CASSVAGQGSYGYTF. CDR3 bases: TGTGCCAGCAGCGTAGCGGGACAGGGGTCATATGGCTACACCTTC.

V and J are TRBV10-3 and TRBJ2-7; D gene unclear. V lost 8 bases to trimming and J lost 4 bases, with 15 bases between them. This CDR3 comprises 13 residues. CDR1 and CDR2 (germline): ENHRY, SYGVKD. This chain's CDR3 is CAIWAGISYEQYF. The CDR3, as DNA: TGTGCCATCTGGGCAGGAATATCTTACGAGCAGTACTTC.

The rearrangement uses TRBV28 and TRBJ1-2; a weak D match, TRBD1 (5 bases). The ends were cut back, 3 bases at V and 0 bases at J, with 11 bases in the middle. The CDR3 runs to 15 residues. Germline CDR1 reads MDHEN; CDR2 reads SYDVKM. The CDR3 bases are TGTGCCAGCAGTTTGGGGACGGAAGCTAACTATGGCTACACCTTC. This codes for CASSLGTEANYGYTF.

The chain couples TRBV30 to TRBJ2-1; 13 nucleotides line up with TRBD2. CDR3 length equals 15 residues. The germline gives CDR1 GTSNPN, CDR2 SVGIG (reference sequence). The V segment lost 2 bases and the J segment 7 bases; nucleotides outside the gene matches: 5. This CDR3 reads CAWSHGTSGTNEQFF. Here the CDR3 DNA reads TGTGCCTGGAGTCACGGGACTAGCGGGACGAATGAGCAGTTCTTC.

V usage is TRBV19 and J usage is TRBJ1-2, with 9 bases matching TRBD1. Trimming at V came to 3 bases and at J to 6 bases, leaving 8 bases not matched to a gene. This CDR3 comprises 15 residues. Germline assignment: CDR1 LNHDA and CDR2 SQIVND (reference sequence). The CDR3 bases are TGTGCCAGTAGTATTTCCCTCGACAGGGGGAATGGCTACACCTTC. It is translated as CASSISLDRGNGYTF.

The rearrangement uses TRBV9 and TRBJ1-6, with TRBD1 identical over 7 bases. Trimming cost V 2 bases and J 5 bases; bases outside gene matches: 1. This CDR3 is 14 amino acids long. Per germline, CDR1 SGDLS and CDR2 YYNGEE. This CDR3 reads CASSVGQNNSPLHF. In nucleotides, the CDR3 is TGTGCCAGCAGCGTGGGACAGAATAATTCACCCCTCCACTTT.

The CDR3 loop reads CASSAVEGYGKLFF. As DNA, the CDR3 is TGCGCCAGCAGCGCCGTCGAAGGGTACGGAAAACTGTTTTTT. The J gene is TRBJ1-4, the V gene TRBV5-1; no reliable D call. The CDR3 length is 14 residues. V lost 4 bases and J lost 10, with 17 bases in between. In germline, CDR1 is SGHRS, CDR2 YFSETQ.

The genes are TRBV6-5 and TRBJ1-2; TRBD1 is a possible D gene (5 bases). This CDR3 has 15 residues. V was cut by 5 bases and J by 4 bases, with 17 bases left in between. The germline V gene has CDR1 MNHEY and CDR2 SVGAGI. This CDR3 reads CASSNFGGGGYGYTF. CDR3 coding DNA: TGTGCCAGCAGTAACTTCGGCGGGGGTGGCTATGGCTACACCTTC.

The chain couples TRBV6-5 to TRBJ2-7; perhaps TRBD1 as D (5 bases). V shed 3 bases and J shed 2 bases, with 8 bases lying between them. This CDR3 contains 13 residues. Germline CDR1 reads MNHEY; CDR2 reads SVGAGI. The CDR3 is CASSYAGPYEQYF. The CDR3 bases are TGTGCCAGCAGTTATGCAGGGCCCTACGAGCAGTACTTC.

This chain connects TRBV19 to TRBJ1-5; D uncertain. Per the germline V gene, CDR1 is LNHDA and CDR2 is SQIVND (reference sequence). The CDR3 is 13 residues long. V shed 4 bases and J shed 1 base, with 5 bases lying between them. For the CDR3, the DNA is TGTGCCAGTAGTAAGGGAAGCAATCAGCCCCAGCATTTT. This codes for CASSKGSNQPQHF.

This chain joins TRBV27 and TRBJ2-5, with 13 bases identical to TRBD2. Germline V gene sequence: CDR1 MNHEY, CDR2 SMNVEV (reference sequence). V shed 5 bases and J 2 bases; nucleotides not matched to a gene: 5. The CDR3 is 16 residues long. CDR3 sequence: CASSTGTSGEQETQYF. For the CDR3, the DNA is TGTGCCAGCAGTACTGGGACTAGCGGGGAACAAGAGACCCAGTACTTC.